The TCR beta chain under discussion was sequenced for a study of T-cell reconstitution after alpha-beta-depleted transplantation in children. Unique molecular identifiers were incorporated into the prepared TCRbeta library. Each CDR3 protein gets one entry after TCRdb re-called the PCR reads with MiXCR. The sample records 530,000 or so distinct CDR3 sequences, over 25% being singletons. The germline V and J ends were trimmed by 5 bases and 7 bases, with 17 bases remaining between them. Per germline, CDR1 LGHDT and CDR2 YNNKEL (reference sequence). This CDR3 contains 15 residues. The sequencing used PBMCs, collected before TCRalphabeta/CD19-depleted stem cell transplant. The TCR comes from a boy in the first two years of life with Wiskott-Aldrich syndrome, due to receive a stem cell transplant. The chain carries TRBV3-1 and TRBJ2-2; a possible D gene is TRBD2 (5 bases). The CDR3 DNA is TGTGCCAGCAGCTACTTATCGAGGCGGGTCGGGGAGCTGTTTTTT. Translation gives CASSYLSRRVGELFF.